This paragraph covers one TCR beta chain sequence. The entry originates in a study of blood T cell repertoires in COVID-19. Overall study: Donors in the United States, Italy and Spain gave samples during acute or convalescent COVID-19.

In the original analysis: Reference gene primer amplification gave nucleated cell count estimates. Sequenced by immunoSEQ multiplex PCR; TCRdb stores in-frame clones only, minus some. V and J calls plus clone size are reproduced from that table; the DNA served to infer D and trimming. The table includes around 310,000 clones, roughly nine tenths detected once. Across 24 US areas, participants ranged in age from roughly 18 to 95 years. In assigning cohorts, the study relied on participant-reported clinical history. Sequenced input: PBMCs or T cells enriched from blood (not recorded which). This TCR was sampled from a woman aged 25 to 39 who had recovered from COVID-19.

The CDR3 spells CASSLRDRGSFDGYTF. The CDR3 nucleotides read TGTGCCAGCTCACTCCGGGACAGGGGTTCGTTCGATGGCTACACCTTC. The chain is built from TRBV18 and TRBJ1-2, with 10 nucleotides matching TRBD1. The V gene's germline CDR1 is KGHSH and CDR2 LQKENI. Losses at the gene ends were 4 bases for V and 6 bases for J; bases not matched to a gene: 11. The CDR3 consists of 16 residues.